The TCR beta chain described here comes from a study of cytomegalovirus exposure and HLA in healthy donors. Points from the study as a whole: Analysis performed later showed TCR beta chains linked to HLA being more clonally expanded than equally common others. About 87% or about 30% of the time was how often most TCR beta V segments were productive, according to an earlier analysis. In vitro work confirmed that three CMV-associated chains recognize CMV antigens.

The study ran its PCR with 60 Vbeta and 13 Jbeta primers. The table came from immunoSEQ multiplex PCR; TCRdb's copy has only in-frame clones and leaves some out. The repertoire consists of about 59,000 clones, with 70% to 75% occurring once and the leading ten covering roughly 7.1%. Sampled while nominally healthy, donors likely had unrecorded immune exposures. A remark on this clone: Its cognate antigen is unknown.

The V gene lost 8 bases and the J gene lost 5 bases, with 18 bases spanning the gap. This CDR3 comprises 15 residues. Germline-derived CDR1 and CDR2 are LNHDA and SQIVND (reference sequence). This clonotype originated in a man younger than 40 in good health and CMV-seropositive. This chain connects TRBV19 to TRBJ2-2; possibly TRBD1 for D (6 bases). Material for sequencing was PBMCs. CDR3 sequence reads: CASGLGASGTGELFF. CDR3 sequence (DNA): TGTGCCAGTGGCTTGGGGGCGTCGGGGACCGGGGAGCTGTTTTTT.